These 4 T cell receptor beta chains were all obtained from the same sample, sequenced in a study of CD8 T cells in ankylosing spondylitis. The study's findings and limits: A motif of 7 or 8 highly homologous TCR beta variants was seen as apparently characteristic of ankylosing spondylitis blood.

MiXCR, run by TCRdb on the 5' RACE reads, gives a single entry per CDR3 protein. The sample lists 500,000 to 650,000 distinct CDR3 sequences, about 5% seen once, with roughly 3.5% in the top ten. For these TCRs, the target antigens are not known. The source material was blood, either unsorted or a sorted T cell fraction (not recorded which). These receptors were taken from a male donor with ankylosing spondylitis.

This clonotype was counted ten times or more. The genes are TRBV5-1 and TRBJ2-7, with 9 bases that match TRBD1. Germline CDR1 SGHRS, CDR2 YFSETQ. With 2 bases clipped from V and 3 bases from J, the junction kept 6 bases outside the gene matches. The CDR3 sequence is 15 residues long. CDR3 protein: CASSFGDRDNYEQYF. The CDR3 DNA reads TGCGCCAGCAGCTTTGGGGACAGGGACAACTACGAGCAGTACTTC. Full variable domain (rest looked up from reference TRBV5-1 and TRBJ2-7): KAGVTQTPRYLIKTRGQQVTLSCSPISGHRSVSWYQQTPGQGLQFLFEYFSETQRNKGNFPGRFSGRQFSNSRSEMNVSTLELGDSALYLCASSFGDRDNYEQYFGPGTRLTVT.

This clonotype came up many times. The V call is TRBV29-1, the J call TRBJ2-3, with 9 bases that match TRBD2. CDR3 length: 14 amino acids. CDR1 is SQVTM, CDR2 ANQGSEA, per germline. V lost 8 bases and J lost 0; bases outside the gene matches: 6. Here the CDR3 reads CSSGGGASTDTQYF. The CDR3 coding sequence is TGCAGCTCCGGCGGGGGGGCGAGCACAGATACGCAGTATTTT.

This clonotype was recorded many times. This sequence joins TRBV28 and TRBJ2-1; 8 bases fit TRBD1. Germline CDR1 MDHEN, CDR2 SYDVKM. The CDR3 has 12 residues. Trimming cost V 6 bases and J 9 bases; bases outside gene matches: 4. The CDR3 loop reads CASSAQGGEQFF. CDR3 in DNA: TGTGCCAGCAGCGCACAGGGGGGTGAGCAGTTCTTC.

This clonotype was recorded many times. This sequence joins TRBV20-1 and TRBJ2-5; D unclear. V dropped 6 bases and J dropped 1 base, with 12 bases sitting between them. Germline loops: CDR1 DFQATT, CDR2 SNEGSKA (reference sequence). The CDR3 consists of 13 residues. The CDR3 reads CSASPASQETQYF. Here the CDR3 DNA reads TGCAGTGCCTCCCCAGCGTCCCAAGAGACCCAGTACTTC.